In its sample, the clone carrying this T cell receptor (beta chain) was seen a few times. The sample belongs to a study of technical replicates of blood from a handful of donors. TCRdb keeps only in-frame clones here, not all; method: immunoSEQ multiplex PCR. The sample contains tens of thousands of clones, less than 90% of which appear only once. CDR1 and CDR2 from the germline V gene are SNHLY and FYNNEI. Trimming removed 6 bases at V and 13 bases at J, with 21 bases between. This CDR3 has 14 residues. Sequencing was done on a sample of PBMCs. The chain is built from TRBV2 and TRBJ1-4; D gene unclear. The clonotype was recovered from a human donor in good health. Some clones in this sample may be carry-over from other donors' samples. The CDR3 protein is CASRGSNVPRGLFF. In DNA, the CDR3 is TGTGCCAGCAGGGGCTCCAACGTACCACGGGGACTGTTTTTT. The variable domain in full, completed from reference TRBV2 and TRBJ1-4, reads EPEVTQTPSHQVTQMGQEVILRCVPISNHLYFYWYRQILGQKVEFLVSFYNNEISEKSEIFDDQFSVERPDGSNFTLKIRSTKLEDSAMYFCASRGSNVPRGLFFGSGTQLSVL.